These 24 T cell receptor beta chains were sequenced from one sample in a study of T cells in Graves' hyperthyroidism and ophthalmopathy. Amplified TCR beta CDR3 regions came from RNA transcripts. HTBI primers drove first-round RT-PCR of the TCR CDR3. TCRdb used MiXCR to reprocess the multiplex PCR reads, holding one entry per CDR3 protein. The table shows roughly 660,000 distinct CDR3 sequences, with approximately 15% occurring only once. The sample consisted of blood. The receptors were sampled from a man aged 50-59 years with Graves' hyperthyroidism.

This clonotype has at least ten counts. This chain joins TRBV10-3 and TRBJ2-3, with 7 bases that match TRBD2. CDR1 is ENHRY and CDR2 is SYGVKD in the germline V gene. The junction had 10 bases not matched to a gene; V was cut back by 10 bases and J by 6 bases. The CDR3 runs to 13 residues. CDR3 sequence reads: CATGAGVSDTQYF. The CDR3 DNA follows: TGTGCCACCGGGGCGGGGGTAAGCGATACGCAGTATTTT.

The table lists this clonotype with many counts. This chain links TRBV27 with TRBJ2-1; 11 bases are a match to TRBD2. The germline CDR1 and CDR2 sequences are MNHEY and SMNVEV (reference sequence). The V segment lost 8 bases and the J segment 0 bases; nucleotides outside the gene matches: 3. The CDR3 totals 15 residues. The chain's CDR3 is CASGTSGSSYNEQFF. CDR3 DNA: TGTGCCAGCGGGACTAGCGGATCCTCCTACAATGAGCAGTTCTTC.

The chain couples TRBV7-2 to TRBJ2-7, with 13 bases that match TRBD2. The length of the CDR3 is 16 residues. In germline, CDR1 is SGHTA, CDR2 FQGNSA. V lost 0 bases, J lost 5 bases, and 4 bases stayed unmatched. Here the CDR3 reads CASSLARTSGSHEQYF. CDR3 in DNA: TGTGCCAGCAGCTTAGCCCGGACTAGCGGGAGCCACGAGCAGTACTTC.

This chain uses TRBV30 with TRBJ1-1; D not resolved. The CDR3 length is 12 residues. Germline lookup yields CDR1 GTSNPN and CDR2 SVGIG (reference sequence). Trimming removed 2 bases at V and 1 base at J, with 5 bases between. The CDR3 sequence: CAWSKPNTEAFF. The CDR3 DNA reads TGTGCCTGGAGTAAACCGAACACTGAAGCTTTCTTT.

This clonotype showed up many times. This chain joins TRBV28 and TRBJ1-5, with D maybe TRBD1 (5 bases). V dropped 7 bases and J dropped 2 bases, with 9 bases sitting between them. The CDR3 loop spans 13 amino acids. In germline, CDR1 is MDHEN, CDR2 SYDVKM. DNA for the CDR3: TGTGCCAGCACCGCCAGGGGCAATCAGCCCCAGCATTTT. This sequence encodes CASTARGNQPQHF.

V is TRBV28 and J is TRBJ2-2, with 12 bases lining up with TRBD2. Unmatched junction bases numbered 10, after V lost 5 bases and J lost 6 bases. This CDR3 has 17 amino acids. Germline V gene lookup returns CDR1 MDHEN and CDR2 SYDVKM. The CDR3 reads CASSPLTSGRMAGELFF. The DNA of the CDR3 is TGTGCCAGCAGTCCTCTCACTAGCGGGAGGATGGCCGGGGAGCTGTTTTTT.

This clonotype was observed at least ten times. This sequence joins TRBV7-3 and TRBJ2-5; TRBD2 agrees at 8 bases. Per germline, CDR1 SGHTA and CDR2 FQGTGA. The CDR3 covers 15 residues. V dropped 5 bases and J dropped 2; count of bases not matched to a gene: 7. CDR3 region: CASSQTSGNQETQYF. DNA of the CDR3: TGTGCCAGCAGCCAAACTAGCGGTAATCAAGAGACCCAGTACTTC.

The chain is built from TRBV28 and TRBJ2-7; the D gene is possibly TRBD2 (6 bases). CDR1 is MDHEN, CDR2 SYDVKM, per germline. V shed 10 bases and J shed 0 bases, with 19 bases lying between them. The CDR3 is 15 residues long. The CDR3 region has the DNA TGTGCCACCCAAACGGACTACCCAAGCTCCTACGAGCAGTACTTC. It codes for CATQTDYPSSYEQYF.

This rearrangement joins TRBV20-1 to TRBJ1-5, with TRBD1 as a possible D gene (6 bases). V was clipped by 6 bases and J by 0 bases, with 18 bases between them. The germline CDR1 and CDR2 sequences are DFQATT and SNEGSKA (reference sequence). The CDR3 extends over 16 amino acids. The CDR3 sequence: CSAPPDSDYSNQPQHF. DNA for the CDR3: TGCAGTGCGCCGCCGGACAGTGATTATAGCAATCAGCCCCAGCATTTT.

This clonotype was recorded at least ten times. The chain couples TRBV28 to TRBJ2-1, with a possible D match to TRBD2 (6 bases). There are 15 residues in the CDR3. Germline V gene sequence: CDR1 MDHEN, CDR2 SYDVKM. The V and J ends lost 4 bases and 0 bases respectively, with 10 bases between them. The chain's CDR3 is CASSSPGVSYNEQFF. DNA for the CDR3: TGTGCCAGCAGTTCGCCGGGGGTCTCCTACAATGAGCAGTTCTTC.

This clonotype was found a few times. The V gene is TRBV7-9, the J gene TRBJ1-2, with D tentatively TRBD1 (5 bases). This CDR3 is 16 amino acids long. Trimming pared 6 bases from V and 2 bases from J, leaving 19 bases between. CDR1 and CDR2 from the germline V gene are SEHNR and FQNEAQ (reference sequence). The CDR3 DNA follows: TGTGCCAGCAGTTTACCTGACAGCTTCCTAAACTATGGCTACACCTTC. It encodes CASSLPDSFLNYGYTF.

The V call is TRBV7-2, the J call TRBJ2-7, with 9 bases lining up with TRBD2. The CDR3 loop spans 19 amino acids. The germline CDR1 and CDR2 sequences are SGHTA and FQGNSA. Trimming removed 2 bases from V and 3 bases from J; junction bases left unmatched: 17. CDR3 protein: CASSLKSGSLAGKLYEQYF. The DNA of the CDR3 is TGTGCCAGCAGCTTAAAGTCGGGGAGTCTAGCGGGAAAGCTCTACGAGCAGTACTTC.

This clonotype was counted ten times or more. The chain couples TRBV2 to TRBJ1-2; D may be TRBD1 (5 bases). This CDR3 is 14 amino acids long. V was clipped by 4 bases and J by 6 bases, with 15 bases between them. Germline lookup yields CDR1 SNHLY and CDR2 FYNNEI. This chain's CDR3 is CASSAGQAKHGYTF. The DNA of the CDR3 is TGTGCCAGCAGTGCAGGACAAGCCAAGCATGGCTACACCTTC.

This clonotype showed up many times. The chain recombines TRBV7-2 with TRBJ1-1; 9 bases map to TRBD1. Unmatched junction bases numbered 5, after V lost 5 bases and J lost 4 bases. The CDR3 has 14 amino acids. Germline loops: CDR1 SGHTA, CDR2 FQGNSA. CDR3 DNA sequence: TGTGCCAGCAGCATCACGGGACAGGGCACTGAAGCTTTCTTT. Its protein is CASSITGQGTEAFF.

The chain has TRBV6-2 or TRBV6-3 and TRBJ2-3; 10 bases match TRBD2. V gave up 5 bases and J gave up 4 bases; unmatched junction bases: 6. The CDR3 consists of 15 residues. From germline, CDR1 is MNHEY and CDR2 SVGEGT. Here the CDR3 reads CASSNLAGAADTQYF. The CDR3 bases are TGTGCCAGCAGTAACCTAGCGGGAGCGGCAGATACGCAGTATTTT.

This clonotype was counted ten times or more. The CDR3 reads CASGRTPLRDGYTF. The CDR3 DNA is TGTGCCAGCGGCCGAACCCCCCTGCGGGATGGCTACACCTTC. The chain joins TRBV27 to TRBJ1-2; D unresolved. V was clipped by 8 bases and J by 6 bases, with 19 bases between them. CDR3 length: 14 amino acids. CDR1 is MNHEY, CDR2 SMNVEV, per germline (reference sequence).

About this clonotype itself: This may be a read error, as it is one base from a much larger clone. CDR3: CASSPSGLAGVNEQFF. CDR3 DNA sequence: TGTGCCAGCTCACCATCGGGACTAGCGGGAGTCAATGAGCAGTTCTTC. The chain joins TRBV18 to TRBJ2-1; 14 bases agree with TRBD2. Germline CDR1 reads KGHSH; CDR2 reads LQKENI. V gave up 2 bases and J gave up 6 bases; unmatched junction bases: 3. The CDR3 runs 16 residues.

The chain combines TRBV18 with TRBJ1-5; D unclear. The germline CDR1 and CDR2 sequences are KGHSH and LQKENI. V was trimmed by 0 bases and J by 3 bases, leaving 6 bases between them. This CDR3 has 14 residues. The CDR3 DNA reads TGTGCCAGCTCACCACCGGGTCCCAATCAGCCCCAGCATTTT. Protein product: CASSPPGPNQPQHF.

This clonotype was detected many times. This chain uses TRBV30 with TRBJ2-7, with D possibly TRBD2 on 7 matching bases. The ends were cut back, 0 bases at V and 6 bases at J, with 12 bases in the middle. The CDR3 runs 13 residues. Germline CDR1 and CDR2: GTSNPN and SVGIG (reference sequence). Here the CDR3 DNA reads TGTGCCTGGAGTGTACGGGGGGCGCGCGAGCAGTACTTC. It encodes CAWSVRGAREQYF.

The sample holds a few counts of this clonotype. The V gene is TRBV6-1, the J gene TRBJ2-1, with 12 bases that match TRBD2. The CDR3 covers 16 residues. Germline assignment: CDR1 MNHNS and CDR2 SASEGT. Trimming removed 7 bases from V and 1 base from J; junction bases left unmatched: 5. CDR3 loop: CASTPLAGGSYNEQFF. In DNA form, the CDR3 reads TGTGCCAGCACCCCACTAGCGGGAGGTTCCTACAATGAGCAGTTCTTC.

This clonotype was picked up many times. The chain links TRBV27 to TRBJ2-3; TRBD2 might be the D (6 bases). Germline loops: CDR1 MNHEY, CDR2 SMNVEV (reference sequence). The CDR3 length is 15 residues. V lost 1 base and J lost 2, with 10 bases in between. CDR3 sequence reads: CASSLFSGNTDTQYF. The CDR3, as DNA: TGTGCCAGCAGTTTATTTAGCGGCAACACAGATACGCAGTATTTT.

Ten or more counts support this clonotype. The chain links TRBV18 to TRBJ2-5, with 10 nucleotides matching TRBD2. Germline CDR1 is KGHSH and CDR2 is LQKENI. Trimming took 2 bases from V and 3 from J; bases not matched to a gene: 9. The CDR3 is made up of 17 amino acids. The CDR3 is CASSPALQREGEETQYF. The CDR3 bases are TGTGCCAGCTCACCAGCACTTCAGCGGGAGGGTGAAGAGACCCAGTACTTC.

This clonotype was seen a handful of times. This chain connects TRBV20-1 to TRBJ2-7; D gene ambiguous. Trimming shortened V by 5 bases and J by 3 bases, and 8 bases separated the two germline ends. The CDR3 contains 11 residues. Germline CDR1 is DFQATT and CDR2 is SNEGSKA (reference sequence). The CDR3 sequence is CSAGYDYEQYF. CDR3 coding DNA: TGCAGTGCTGGGTACGACTACGAGCAGTACTTC.

In this sample, this clonotype turned up a few times. The gene calls are TRBV7-9 and TRBJ1-2; 7 bases agree with TRBD1. Germline V lookup: CDR1 SEHNR, CDR2 FQNEAQ (reference sequence). Trimming cost V 1 base and J 4 bases; bases outside gene matches: 12. CDR3 length: 17 residues. CDR3 coding DNA: TGTGCCAGCAGCTTAGATTTGGGGACAGTCAGTGCCTATGGCTACACCTTC. It yields the protein CASSLDLGTVSAYGYTF.